This TCR beta chain was observed in a study of T cell responses to AZD1222 COVID-19 vaccine. The study's findings and limits: Nearly half of spike-specific TCRs reportedly target unmutated variant regions. Seropositive AZD1222 recipients at baseline numbered only 5 to 7.

The sample holds one count of this clone. Its antigen remains unknown. Between the trimmed V and J ends, which lost 3 bases and 4 bases, there was a span of 7 bases. This CDR3 comprises 13 residues. Germline V gene sequence: CDR1 KGHSH, CDR2 LQKENI. Using immunoSEQ multiplex PCR, the repertoire was profiled, and TCRdb retains in-frame clones only, with some absent. The sample records about 110,000 clones, roughly 87% being singletons. This sample comprised peripheral blood, obtained 28 days after the second AZD1222 dose. The TCR was taken from an adult who received the AZD1222 COVID-19 vaccine. V gene TRBV18 combines with J gene TRBJ2-1; D is possibly TRBD1 (6 bases). Here the CDR3 reads CASSPGQYNEQFF. For the CDR3, the DNA is TGTGCCAGCTCACCCGGACAGTACAATGAGCAGTTCTTC. Together with reference TRBV18 and TRBJ2-1, the CDR3 gives the full variable domain: NAGVMQNPRHLVRRRGQEARLRCSPMKGHSHVYWYRQLPEEGLKFMVYLQKENIIDESGMPKERFSAEFPKEGPSILRIQQVVRGDSAAYFCASSPGQYNEQFFGPGTRLTVL.